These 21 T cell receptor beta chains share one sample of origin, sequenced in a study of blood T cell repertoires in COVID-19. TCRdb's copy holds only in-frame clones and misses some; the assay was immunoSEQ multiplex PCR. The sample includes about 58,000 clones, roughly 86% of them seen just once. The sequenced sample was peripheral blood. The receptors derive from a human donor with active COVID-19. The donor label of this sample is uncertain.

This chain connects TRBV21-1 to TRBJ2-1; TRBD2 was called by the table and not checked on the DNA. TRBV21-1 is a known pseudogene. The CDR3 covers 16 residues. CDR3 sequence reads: CASSKVAPRFIYSKFF. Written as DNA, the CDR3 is TGTGCCAGCAGCAAAGTAGCCCCCCGGTTTATTTATAGCAAATTCTTC.

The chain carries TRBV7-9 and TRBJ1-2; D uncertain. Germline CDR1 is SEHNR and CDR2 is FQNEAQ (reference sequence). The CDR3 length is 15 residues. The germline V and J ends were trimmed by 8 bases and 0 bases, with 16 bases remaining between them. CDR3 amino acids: CASFQTTGTNYGYTF. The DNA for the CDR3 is TGTGCCAGCTTCCAAACCACCGGGACTAACTATGGCTACACCTTC.

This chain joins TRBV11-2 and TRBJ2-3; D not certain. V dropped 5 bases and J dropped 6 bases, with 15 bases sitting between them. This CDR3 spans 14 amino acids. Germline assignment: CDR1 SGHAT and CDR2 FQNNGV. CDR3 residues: CASSRLFLRDTQYF. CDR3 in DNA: TGTGCCAGCAGCCGACTGTTTTTGAGGGATACGCAGTATTTT.

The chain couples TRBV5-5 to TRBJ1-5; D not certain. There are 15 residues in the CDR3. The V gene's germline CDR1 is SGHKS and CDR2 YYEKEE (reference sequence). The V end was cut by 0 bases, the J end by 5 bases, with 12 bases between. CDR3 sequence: CASSLGRVGDQPQHF. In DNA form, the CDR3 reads TGTGCCAGCAGCTTGGGAAGGGTCGGGGATCAGCCCCAGCATTTT.

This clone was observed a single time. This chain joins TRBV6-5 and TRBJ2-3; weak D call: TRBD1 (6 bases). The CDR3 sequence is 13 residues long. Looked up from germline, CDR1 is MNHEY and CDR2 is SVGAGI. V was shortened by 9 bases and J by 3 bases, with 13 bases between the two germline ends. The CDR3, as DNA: TGTGCCAGTACAGAACAGGGAACAGATACGCAGTATTTT. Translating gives CASTEQGTDTQYF.

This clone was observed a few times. DNA of the CDR3: TGTGCCAGCGGGCAAAGCTCCTATAATTCACCCCTCCACTTT. The encoded protein is CASGQSSYNSPLHF. The chain joins TRBV6-6 to TRBJ1-6; D unclear. This CDR3 has 14 amino acids. CDR1 is MNHNY and CDR2 is SVGAGI in the germline V gene (reference sequence). Deletions cut 8 bases from V and 0 bases from J, with 8 bases between.

The CDR3 sequence is CASSASGGSGGSYEQYF. DNA for the CDR3: TGTGCCAGCAGCGCGAGCGGTGGTAGCGGAGGGTCCTACGAGCAGTACTTC. The chain joins TRBV7-8 to TRBJ2-7, with D perhaps matching TRBD2 (6 bases). The germline CDR1 and CDR2 sequences are SGHVS and FQNEAQ. This CDR3 has 17 residues. V was pared by 5 bases and J by 1 base, with 21 bases between.

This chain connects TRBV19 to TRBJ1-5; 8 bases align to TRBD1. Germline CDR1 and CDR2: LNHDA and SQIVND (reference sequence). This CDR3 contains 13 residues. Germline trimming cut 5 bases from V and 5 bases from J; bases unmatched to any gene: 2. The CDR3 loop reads CASSLDRDQPQHF. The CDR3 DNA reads TGTGCCAGTAGTCTGGACAGGGATCAGCCCCAGCATTTT.

CDR3 protein: CASSQEGLASEQFF. The CDR3 DNA follows: TGCGCCAGCAGCCAAGAAGGCCTAGCGAGTGAGCAGTTCTTC. V and J are TRBV4-1 and TRBJ2-1, with D possibly TRBD2 on 6 matching bases. The CDR3 consists of 14 residues. The germline gives CDR1 MGHRA, CDR2 YSYEKL. The V and J ends lost 0 bases and 9 bases respectively, with 12 bases between them.

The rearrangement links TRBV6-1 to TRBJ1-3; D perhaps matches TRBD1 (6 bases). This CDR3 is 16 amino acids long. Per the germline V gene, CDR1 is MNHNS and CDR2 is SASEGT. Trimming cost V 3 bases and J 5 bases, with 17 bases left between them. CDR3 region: CASSDPRGGRRNTIYF. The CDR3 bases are TGTGCCAGCAGTGACCCTAGGGGGGGGCGCAGAAACACCATATATTTT.

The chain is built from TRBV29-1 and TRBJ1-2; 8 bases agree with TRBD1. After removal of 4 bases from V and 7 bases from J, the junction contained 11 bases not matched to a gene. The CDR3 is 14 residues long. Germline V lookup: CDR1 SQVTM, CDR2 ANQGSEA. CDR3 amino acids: CSVGTGGYSVGYTF. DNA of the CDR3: TGCAGCGTTGGAACAGGGGGGTATTCGGTTGGCTACACCTTC. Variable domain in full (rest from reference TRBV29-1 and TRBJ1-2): SAVISQKPSRDICQRGTSLTIQCQVDSQVTMMFWYRQQPGQSLTLIATANQGSEATYESGFVIDKFPISRPNLTFSTLTVSNMSPEDSSIYLCSVGTGGYSVGYTFGSGTRLTVV.

The CDR3 sequence is CASSYAQGYGYTF. CDR3 coding DNA: TGTGCCAGCAGTTACGCTCAGGGCTATGGCTACACCTTC. The chain has TRBV6-2 or TRBV6-3 and TRBJ1-2; D possibly corresponds to TRBD1 (5 bases). The CDR3 loop spans 13 amino acids. Trimming took off 2 bases at V and 4 bases at J, with 8 bases between the two ends. Germline CDR1 and CDR2: MNHEY and SVGEGT.

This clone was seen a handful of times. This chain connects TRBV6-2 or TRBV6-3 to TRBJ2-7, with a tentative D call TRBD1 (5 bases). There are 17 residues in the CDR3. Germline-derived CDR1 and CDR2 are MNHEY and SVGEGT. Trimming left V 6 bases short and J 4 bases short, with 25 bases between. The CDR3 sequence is CASSPLGGVQGAYEQYF. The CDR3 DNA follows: TGTGCCAGCAGCCCTCTCGGTGGAGTACAAGGGGCTTACGAGCAGTACTTC.

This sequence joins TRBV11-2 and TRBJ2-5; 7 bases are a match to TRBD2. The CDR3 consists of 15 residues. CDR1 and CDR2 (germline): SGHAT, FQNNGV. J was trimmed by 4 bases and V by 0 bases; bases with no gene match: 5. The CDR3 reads CASSLDGAGVETQYF. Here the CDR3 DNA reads TGTGCCAGCAGCTTAGATGGCGCGGGAGTAGAGACCCAGTACTTC.

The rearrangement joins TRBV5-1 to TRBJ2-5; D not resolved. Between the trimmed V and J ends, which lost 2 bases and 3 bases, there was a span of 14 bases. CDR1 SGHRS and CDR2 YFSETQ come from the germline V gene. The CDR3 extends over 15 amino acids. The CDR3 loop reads CASSFAANSEETQYF. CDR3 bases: TGCGCCAGCAGCTTCGCGGCGAACTCCGAAGAGACCCAGTACTTC.

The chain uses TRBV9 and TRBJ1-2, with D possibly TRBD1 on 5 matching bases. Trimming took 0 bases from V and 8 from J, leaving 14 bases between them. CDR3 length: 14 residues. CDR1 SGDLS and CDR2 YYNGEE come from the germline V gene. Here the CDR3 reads CASSVGPGQSGYTF. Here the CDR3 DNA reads TGTGCCAGCAGCGTAGGTCCCGGACAATCCGGCTACACCTTC.

CDR3 sequence (DNA): TGTGCCAGTAGTAGATTCGGGGATAGCACAGATACGCAGTATTTT. It is translated as CASSRFGDSTDTQYF. V is TRBV19 and J is TRBJ2-3, with D possibly matching TRBD2 (5 bases). Trimming shortened V by 4 bases and J by 0 bases, and 11 bases separated the two germline ends. Per germline, CDR1 LNHDA and CDR2 SQIVND (reference sequence). The CDR3 runs 15 residues.

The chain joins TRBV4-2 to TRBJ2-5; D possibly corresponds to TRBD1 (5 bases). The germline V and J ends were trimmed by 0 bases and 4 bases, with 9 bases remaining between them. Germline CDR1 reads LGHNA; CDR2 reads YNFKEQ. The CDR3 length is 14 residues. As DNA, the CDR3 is TGTGCCAGCAGCCAAGAGGAAAGGGGAGAGACCCAGTACTTC. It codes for CASSQEERGETQYF.

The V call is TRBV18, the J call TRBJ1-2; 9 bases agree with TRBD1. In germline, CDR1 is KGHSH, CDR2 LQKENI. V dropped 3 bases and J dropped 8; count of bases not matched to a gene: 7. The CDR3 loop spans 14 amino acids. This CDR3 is CASSPEGQGSGYTF. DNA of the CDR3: TGTGCCAGCTCACCGGAGGGACAGGGAAGCGGCTACACCTTC.

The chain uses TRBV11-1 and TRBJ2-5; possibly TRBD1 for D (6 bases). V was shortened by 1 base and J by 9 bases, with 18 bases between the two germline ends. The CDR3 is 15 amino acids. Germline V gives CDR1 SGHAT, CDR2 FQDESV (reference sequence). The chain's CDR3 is CASSLVAGAAWAQYF. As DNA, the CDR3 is TGTGCCAGCAGCTTAGTGGCAGGGGCGGCATGGGCCCAGTACTTC. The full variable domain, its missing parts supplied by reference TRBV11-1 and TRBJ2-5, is EAEVAQSPRYKITEKSQAVAFWCDPISGHATLYWYRQILGQGPELLVQFQDESVVDDSQLPKDRFSAERLKGVDSTLKIQPAELGDSAMYLCASSLVAGAAWAQYFGPGTRLLVL.

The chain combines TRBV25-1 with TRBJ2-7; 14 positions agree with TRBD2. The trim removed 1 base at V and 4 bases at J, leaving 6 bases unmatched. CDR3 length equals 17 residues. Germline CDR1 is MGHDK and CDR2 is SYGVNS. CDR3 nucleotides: TGTGCCAGCAGTGAATTTCCCGGGACTAGCGGGAGTTACGAGCAGTACTTC. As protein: CASSEFPGTSGSYEQYF.